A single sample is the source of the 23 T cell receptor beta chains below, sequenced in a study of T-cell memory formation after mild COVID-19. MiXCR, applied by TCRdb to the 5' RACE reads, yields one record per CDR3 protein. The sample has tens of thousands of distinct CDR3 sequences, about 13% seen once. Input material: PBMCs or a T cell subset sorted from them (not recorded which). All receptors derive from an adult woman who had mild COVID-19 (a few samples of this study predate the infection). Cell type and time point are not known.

The CDR3 coding sequence is TGTGCCAGCAGCTTAGAGGGACAGGGTTACGCCAAAAACATTCAGTACTTC. This gives the protein CASSLEGQGYAKNIQYF. This chain uses TRBV7-2 with TRBJ2-4; 9 bases are shared with TRBD1. The CDR3 contains 17 residues. V lost 1 base and J lost 1; bases outside the gene matches: 5. From germline, CDR1 is SGHTA and CDR2 FQGNSA. Looking up the rest from reference TRBV7-2 and TRBJ2-4 gives the full variable domain: GAGVSQSPSNKVTEKGKDVELRCDPISGHTALYWYRQSLGQGLEFLIYFQGNSAPDKSGLPSDRFSAERTGGSVSTLTIQRTQQEDSAVYLCASSLEGQGYAKNIQYFGAGTRLSVL.

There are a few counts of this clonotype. DNA of the CDR3: TGTGCCACCAGCGTTCGACAGAGCTCCTACGAGCAGTACTTC. It translates to CATSVRQSSYEQYF. The chain employs TRBV15 and TRBJ2-7; TRBD1 is a possible D gene (5 bases). CDR3 length equals 14 residues. Per germline, CDR1 LNHNV and CDR2 YYDKDF (reference sequence). V was clipped by 5 bases and J by 0 bases, with 11 bases between them.

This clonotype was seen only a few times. CDR3 DNA sequence: TGTGCCAGCAGTTACGAACAGACTACAGATACGCAGTATTTT. This gives the protein CASSYEQTTDTQYF. The V gene is TRBV6-5, the J gene TRBJ2-3; D ambiguous. Trimming removed 2 bases at V and 3 bases at J, with 9 bases between. This CDR3 is built from 14 residues. Looked up from germline, CDR1 is MNHEY and CDR2 is SVGAGI.

CDR3 DNA: TGTGCCAGCAGCCCCCGGACTAGCGGGAGCACAGATACGCAGTATTTT. Its translation: CASSPRTSGSTDTQYF. The chain recombines TRBV7-9 with TRBJ2-3, with 11 bases that match TRBD2. Germline-derived CDR1 and CDR2 are SEHNR and FQNEAQ (reference sequence). V shed 5 bases and J 0 bases; nucleotides not matched to a gene: 4. CDR3 length: 16 residues.

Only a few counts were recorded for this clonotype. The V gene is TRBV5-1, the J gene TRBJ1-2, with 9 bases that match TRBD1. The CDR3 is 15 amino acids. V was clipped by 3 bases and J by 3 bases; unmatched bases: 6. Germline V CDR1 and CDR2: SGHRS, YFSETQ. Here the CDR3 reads CASSYGQGSHYGYTF. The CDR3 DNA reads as TGCGCCAGCAGCTATGGACAGGGGAGCCACTATGGCTACACCTTC.

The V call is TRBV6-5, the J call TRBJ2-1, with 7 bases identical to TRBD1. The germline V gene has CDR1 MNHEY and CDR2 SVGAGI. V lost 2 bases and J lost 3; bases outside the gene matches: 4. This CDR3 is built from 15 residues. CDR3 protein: CASSYEGADYNEQFF. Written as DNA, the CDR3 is TGTGCCAGCAGTTACGAGGGGGCCGACTACAATGAGCAGTTCTTC.

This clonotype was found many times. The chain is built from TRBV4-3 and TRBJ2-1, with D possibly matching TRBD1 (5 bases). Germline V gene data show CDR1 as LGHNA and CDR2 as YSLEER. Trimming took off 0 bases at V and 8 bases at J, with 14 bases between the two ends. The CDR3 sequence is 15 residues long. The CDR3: CASSQDYAPGYEQFF. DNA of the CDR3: TGCGCCAGCAGCCAAGATTATGCACCAGGGTATGAGCAGTTCTTC.

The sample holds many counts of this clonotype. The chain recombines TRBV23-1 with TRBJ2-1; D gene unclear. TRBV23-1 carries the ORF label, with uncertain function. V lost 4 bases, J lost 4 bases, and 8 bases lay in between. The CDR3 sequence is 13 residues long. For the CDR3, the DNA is TGCGCCAGCAGTCTAAGAAGGTACAATGAGCAGTTCTTC. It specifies CASSLRRYNEQFF.

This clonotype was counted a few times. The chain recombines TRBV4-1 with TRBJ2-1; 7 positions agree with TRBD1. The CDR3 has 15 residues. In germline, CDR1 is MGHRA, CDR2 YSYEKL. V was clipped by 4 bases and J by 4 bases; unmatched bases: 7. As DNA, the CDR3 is TGCGCCAGCAGCCCTCCGGGACAGAAATACAATGAGCAGTTCTTC. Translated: CASSPPGQKYNEQFF.

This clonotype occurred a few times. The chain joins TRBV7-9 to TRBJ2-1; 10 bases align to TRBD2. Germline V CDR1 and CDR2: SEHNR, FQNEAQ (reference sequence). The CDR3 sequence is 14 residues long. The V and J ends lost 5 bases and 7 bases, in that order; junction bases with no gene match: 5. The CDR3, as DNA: TGTGCCAGCAGCCCTAGTAGCGGGGGGAATGAGCAGTTCTTC. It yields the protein CASSPSSGGNEQFF.

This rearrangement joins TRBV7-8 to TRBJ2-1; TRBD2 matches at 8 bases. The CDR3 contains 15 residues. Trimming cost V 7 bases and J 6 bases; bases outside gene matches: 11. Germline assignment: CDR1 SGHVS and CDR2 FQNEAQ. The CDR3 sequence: CASNSETGGLNEQFF. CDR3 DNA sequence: TGTGCCAGCAATTCGGAGACGGGAGGGCTCAATGAGCAGTTCTTC.

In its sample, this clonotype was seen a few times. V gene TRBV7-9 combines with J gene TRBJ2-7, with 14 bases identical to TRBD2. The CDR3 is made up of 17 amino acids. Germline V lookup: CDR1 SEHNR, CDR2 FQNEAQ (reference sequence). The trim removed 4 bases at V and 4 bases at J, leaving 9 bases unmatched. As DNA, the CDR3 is TGTGCCAGCAGCTCCCCAGGACTAGCGGGAGGTACTTACGAGCAGTACTTC. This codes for CASSSPGLAGGTYEQYF.

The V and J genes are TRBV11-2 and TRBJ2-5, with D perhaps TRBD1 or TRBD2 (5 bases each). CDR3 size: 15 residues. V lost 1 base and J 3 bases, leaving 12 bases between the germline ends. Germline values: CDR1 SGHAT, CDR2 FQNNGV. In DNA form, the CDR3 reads TGTGCCAGCAGCTTAGGCGCAGGGACGAAAGAGACCCAGTACTTC. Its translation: CASSLGAGTKETQYF.

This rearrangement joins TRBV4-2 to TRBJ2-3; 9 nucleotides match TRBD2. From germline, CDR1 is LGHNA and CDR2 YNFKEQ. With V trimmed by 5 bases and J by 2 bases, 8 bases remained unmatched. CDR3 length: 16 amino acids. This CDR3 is CASSFRGGGDTDTQYF. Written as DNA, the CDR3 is TGTGCCAGCAGCTTTCGGGGCGGGGGGGACACAGATACGCAGTATTTT.

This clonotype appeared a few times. The CDR3 sequence: CASSFGGSYNEQFF. The DNA of the CDR3 is TGTGCCAGCAGCTTTGGCGGTTCCTACAATGAGCAGTTCTTC. The chain joins TRBV7-6 to TRBJ2-1; D is uncertain. The CDR3 sequence is 14 residues long. CDR1 SGHVS and CDR2 FNYEAQ come from the germline V gene. Trimming took off 3 bases at V and 1 base at J, with 7 bases between the two ends.

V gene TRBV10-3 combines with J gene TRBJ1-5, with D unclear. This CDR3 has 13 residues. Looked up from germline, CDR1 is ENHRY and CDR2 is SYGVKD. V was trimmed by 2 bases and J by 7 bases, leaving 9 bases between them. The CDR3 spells CAISEDAGQPQHF. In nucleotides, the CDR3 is TGTGCCATCAGTGAGGACGCTGGGCAGCCCCAGCATTTT.

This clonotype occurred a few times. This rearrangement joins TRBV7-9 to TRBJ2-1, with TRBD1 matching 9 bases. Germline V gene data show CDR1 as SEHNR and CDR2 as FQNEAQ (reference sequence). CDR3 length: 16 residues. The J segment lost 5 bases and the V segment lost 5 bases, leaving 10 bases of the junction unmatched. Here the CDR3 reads CASSGARDRVDNEQFF. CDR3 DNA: TGTGCCAGCAGCGGTGCCCGGGACAGGGTCGACAATGAGCAGTTCTTC.

The CDR3 nucleotides are TGTGCCAGCAGGGAAAACGGGATGGTAGGGTATGAGCAGTTCTTC. It translates to CASRENGMVGYEQFF. The V gene is TRBV27, the J gene TRBJ2-1; tentative D call: TRBD2 (5 bases). The CDR3 has 15 amino acids. CDR1 and CDR2 from the germline V gene are MNHEY and SMNVEV (reference sequence). With 6 bases removed from V and 8 bases from J, the gap between germline ends came to 20 bases.

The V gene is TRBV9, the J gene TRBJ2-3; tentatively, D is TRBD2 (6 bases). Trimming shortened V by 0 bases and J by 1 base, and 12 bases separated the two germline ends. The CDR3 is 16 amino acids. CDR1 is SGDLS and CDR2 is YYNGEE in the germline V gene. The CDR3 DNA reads TGTGCCAGCAGCGTAGCGCTAGCGACCCGCACAGATACGCAGTATTTT. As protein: CASSVALATRTDTQYF.

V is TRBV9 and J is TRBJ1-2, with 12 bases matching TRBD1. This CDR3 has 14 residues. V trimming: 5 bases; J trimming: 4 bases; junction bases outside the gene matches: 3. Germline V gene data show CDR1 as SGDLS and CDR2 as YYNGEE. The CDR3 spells CASRGQGALYGYTF. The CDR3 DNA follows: TGTGCCAGCAGGGGACAGGGGGCCCTCTATGGCTACACCTTC.

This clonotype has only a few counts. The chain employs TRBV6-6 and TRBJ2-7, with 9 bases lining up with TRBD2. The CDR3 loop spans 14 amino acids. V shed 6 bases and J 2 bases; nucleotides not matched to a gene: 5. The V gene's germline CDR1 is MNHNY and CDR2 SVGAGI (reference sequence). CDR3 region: CASSPLAGAYEQYF. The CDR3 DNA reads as TGTGCCAGCAGCCCACTAGCGGGCGCCTACGAGCAGTACTTC.

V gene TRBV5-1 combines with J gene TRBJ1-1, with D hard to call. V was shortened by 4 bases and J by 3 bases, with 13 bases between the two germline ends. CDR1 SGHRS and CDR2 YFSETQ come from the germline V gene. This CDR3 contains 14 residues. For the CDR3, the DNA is TGCGCCAGCAGCCTTGGGTACGGACACACTGAAGCTTTCTTT. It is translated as CASSLGYGHTEAFF.

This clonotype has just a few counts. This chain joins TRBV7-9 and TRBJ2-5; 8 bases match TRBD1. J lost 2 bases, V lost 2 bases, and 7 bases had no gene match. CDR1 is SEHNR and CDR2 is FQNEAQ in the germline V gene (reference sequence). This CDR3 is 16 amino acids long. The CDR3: CASSLLPGQDQETQYF. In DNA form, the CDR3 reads TGTGCCAGCAGCTTACTTCCGGGACAGGATCAAGAGACCCAGTACTTC.